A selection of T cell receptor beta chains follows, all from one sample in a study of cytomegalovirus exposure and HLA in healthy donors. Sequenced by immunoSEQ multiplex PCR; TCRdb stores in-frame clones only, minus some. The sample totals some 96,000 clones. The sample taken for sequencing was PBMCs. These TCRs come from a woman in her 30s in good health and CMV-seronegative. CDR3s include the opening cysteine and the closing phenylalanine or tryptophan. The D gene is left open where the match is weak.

CDR3nt: TGTGCCTGGAACTTAGACAGAGCAGATACGCAGTATTTT
CDR3aa: CAWNLDRADTQYF
d_gene: -
j_gene: TRBJ2-3
v_gene: TRBV30

CDR3nt: TGTGCCAGCAGAGAGACTAGCGGGGCAGGAAATGAGCAGTTCTTC
CDR3aa: CASRETSGAGNEQFF
d_gene: TRBD2
j_gene: TRBJ2-1
v_gene: TRBV6-1

CDR3nt: TGTGCCAGTAGTAGGGGACAGGGGTACGAAAAACTGTTTTTT
CDR3aa: CASSRGQGYEKLFF
d_gene: TRBD1
j_gene: TRBJ1-4
v_gene: TRBV19

CDR3nt: TGTGCCAGCACCCCGGGACAGGGGTCCCGCCTAATATCAACTAATGAAAAACTGTTTTTT
CDR3aa: CASTPGQGSRLISTNEKLFF
d_gene: TRBD1
j_gene: TRBJ1-4
v_gene: TRBV2

CDR3nt: TGTGCCACCAGCGCCCGTGGACGGGGGACCCAAGAGACCCAGTACTTC
CDR3aa: CATSARGRGTQETQYF
d_gene: -
j_gene: TRBJ2-5
v_gene: TRBV15

CDR3nt: TGCGCCAGCAGCCAAGATTTGGAGAGTGAAGCTTTCTTT
CDR3aa: CASSQDLESEAFF
d_gene: -
j_gene: TRBJ1-1
v_gene: TRBV4-1

CDR3nt: TGTGCCAGCAGGCCGAAACTTACAGGAGACACCATATATTTT
CDR3aa: CASRPKLTGDTIYF
d_gene: -
j_gene: TRBJ1-3
v_gene: TRBV27

CDR3nt: TGCAGCGTGGGCCGCGGGGCCATCTCAGACAATGAGCAGTTCTTC
CDR3aa: CSVGRGAISDNEQFF
d_gene: -
j_gene: TRBJ2-1
v_gene: TRBV29-1

CDR3nt: TGTGCCAGCAGTGAATCCAGCGCGAGCACAGATACGCAGTATTTT
CDR3aa: CASSESSASTDTQYF
d_gene: -
j_gene: TRBJ2-3
v_gene: TRBV2

CDR3nt: TGTGCCAGCAGCATGGGACTAGCGGAGCAGTACTTC
CDR3aa: CASSMGLAEQYF
d_gene: TRBD2
j_gene: TRBJ2-7
v_gene: TRBV5-4

CDR3nt: TGTGCCAGCAGCTTAGAGGTACAGGGTCACACCGGGGAGCTGTTTTTT
CDR3aa: CASSLEVQGHTGELFF
d_gene: -
j_gene: TRBJ2-2
v_gene: TRBV11-1

CDR3nt: TGTGCCAGCAGCTTTTTCACTAGCGGTTACAGTGAGCAGTTCTTC
CDR3aa: CASSFFTSGYSEQFF
d_gene: TRBD2
j_gene: TRBJ2-1
v_gene: TRBV5-8

CDR3nt: TGTGCCAGCAGCCGAGTGGGGGAGGAAAATTTTGGCTACACCTTC
CDR3aa: CASSRVGEENFGYTF
d_gene: -
j_gene: TRBJ1-2
v_gene: TRBV7-9

CDR3nt: TGTGCCAGCAGTTTGCTCCTCGGACTTGGGGAAGAAAAACTGTTTTTT
CDR3aa: CASSLLLGLGEEKLFF
d_gene: -
j_gene: TRBJ1-4
v_gene: TRBV28

CDR3nt: TGTGCCAGCAGCTCGTGGGACAGGGGGCCGTTAGTGCAGTACTTC
CDR3aa: CASSSWDRGPLVQYF
d_gene: TRBD1
j_gene: TRBJ2-5
v_gene: TRBV5-6

CDR3nt: TGTGCCAGCAATAGCGGGGGCACAGATACGCAGTATTTT
CDR3aa: CASNSGGTDTQYF
d_gene: TRBD2
j_gene: TRBJ2-3
v_gene: TRBV2

CDR3nt: TGTGCCAGCAGCTCTGGACTAGCGGGAGGTCCAGATACGCAGTATTTT
CDR3aa: CASSSGLAGGPDTQYF
d_gene: TRBD2
j_gene: TRBJ2-3
v_gene: TRBV7-3

CDR3nt: TGCGCCAGCAGCCTAGCCAGTGAGCAGTTCTTC
CDR3aa: CASSLASEQFF
d_gene: -
j_gene: TRBJ2-1
v_gene: TRBV5-1

CDR3nt: TGTGCCAGCATTTTAATAGGGGCCTTACAGGGAAGGGGCACTGAAGCTTTCTTT
CDR3aa: CASILIGALQGRGTEAFF
d_gene: -
j_gene: TRBJ1-1
v_gene: TRBV2

CDR3nt: TGTGCCAGCAGATTCCGCCCTACGCGGGGGGGGCGGGATGAGCAGTTCTTC
CDR3aa: CASRFRPTRGGRDEQFF
d_gene: TRBD2
j_gene: TRBJ2-1
v_gene: TRBV7-8

CDR3nt: TGTGCCAGCGTACACCGGGTACCTAGCACAGATACGCAGTATTTT
CDR3aa: CASVHRVPSTDTQYF
d_gene: -
j_gene: TRBJ2-3
v_gene: TRBV2

CDR3nt: TGTGCCAGCAGCGTAGCGCTAGACAATGAGCAGTTCTTC
CDR3aa: CASSVALDNEQFF
d_gene: -
j_gene: TRBJ2-1
v_gene: TRBV9

CDR3nt: TGTGCCAGCAGCTTCGGGGAGACCCAGTACTTC
CDR3aa: CASSFGETQYF
d_gene: -
j_gene: TRBJ2-5
v_gene: TRBV11-3

CDR3nt: TGTGCCAGCAGTGACTCTCCGGGACAGGGGGTTGGTGGCTACACCTTC
CDR3aa: CASSDSPGQGVGGYTF
d_gene: TRBD1
j_gene: TRBJ1-2
v_gene: TRBV6-4

CDR3nt: TGCGCCAGCAGCTACGTTAGCGGCACAGATACGCAGTATTTT
CDR3aa: CASSYVSGTDTQYF
d_gene: -
j_gene: TRBJ2-3
v_gene: TRBV5-1

CDR3nt: TGTGCCAGCAGACCAACAGGGGGAGGAGGGTATGGCTACACCTTC
CDR3aa: CASRPTGGGGYGYTF
d_gene: TRBD1
j_gene: TRBJ1-2
v_gene: TRBV6-1

CDR3nt: TGCGCCAGCAGCTTGGGCACGGTGGAGGGAGAGACCCAGTACTTC
CDR3aa: CASSLGTVEGETQYF
d_gene: -
j_gene: TRBJ2-5
v_gene: TRBV5-1

CDR3nt: TGTGCCAGCAGCTTAGGGGGCCTTGTCTATGGCTACACCTTC
CDR3aa: CASSLGGLVYGYTF
d_gene: -
j_gene: TRBJ1-2
v_gene: TRBV7-9

CDR3nt: TGTGCCAATATCGGGGACAGGACTAGCAATCAGCCCCAGCATTTT
CDR3aa: CANIGDRTSNQPQHF
d_gene: TRBD1
j_gene: TRBJ1-5
v_gene: TRBV7-9

CDR3nt: TGCGCCAGCAGCCCGTCGGGGAGGGCGGCTGAAGCTTTCTTT
CDR3aa: CASSPSGRAAEAFF
d_gene: -
j_gene: TRBJ1-1
v_gene: TRBV4-1

CDR3nt: TGCGCCAGCAGCGGGGGACAGGTCTCCTACGAGCAGTACTTC
CDR3aa: CASSGGQVSYEQYF
d_gene: TRBD1
j_gene: TRBJ2-7
v_gene: TRBV5-1

CDR3nt: TGTGCCACCAGCAGAGACGCTCAGGGGGAACTGAGGGCTTTCTTT
CDR3aa: CATSRDAQGELRAFF
d_gene: TRBD1
j_gene: TRBJ1-1
v_gene: TRBV15

CDR3nt: TGTGCCAGCAGTCCTTATTCGCCGGGACAGGGCCTCTACGAGCAGTACTTC
CDR3aa: CASSPYSPGQGLYEQYF
d_gene: TRBD1
j_gene: TRBJ2-7
v_gene: TRBV27

CDR3nt: TGCGCCAGCAGCACCCGACAGGGTAGCACCGGGGAGCTGTTTTTT
CDR3aa: CASSTRQGSTGELFF
d_gene: TRBD1
j_gene: TRBJ2-2
v_gene: TRBV5-1

CDR3nt: TGTGCCAGCAGCGTAGGGCCTAATGAAAAACTGTTTTTT
CDR3aa: CASSVGPNEKLFF
d_gene: -
j_gene: TRBJ1-4
v_gene: TRBV9

CDR3nt: TGTGCCAGCAGTTCACCGACAGGGGATAACGATGAGCAGTTCTTC
CDR3aa: CASSSPTGDNDEQFF
d_gene: TRBD1
j_gene: TRBJ2-1
v_gene: TRBV28

CDR3nt: TGTGCCAGCAGTGTAATTCTGCAGGGGAATCAGCCCCAGCATTTT
CDR3aa: CASSVILQGNQPQHF
d_gene: -
j_gene: TRBJ1-5
v_gene: TRBV2

CDR3nt: TGTGCCAGCAGCCTCCAGCCCGGGGGGGGTTACGAGCAGTACTTC
CDR3aa: CASSLQPGGGYEQYF
d_gene: TRBD2
j_gene: TRBJ2-7
v_gene: TRBV9

CDR3nt: TGCGCCAGCAGCCTTGCGGCAGGGTCGGCTCAGCCCCAGCATTTT
CDR3aa: CASSLAAGSAQPQHF
d_gene: -
j_gene: TRBJ1-5
v_gene: TRBV4-1

CDR3nt: TGTGCCAGCAGCCTAGGGGGGGGGACAGATACGCAGTATTTT
CDR3aa: CASSLGGGTDTQYF
d_gene: -
j_gene: TRBJ2-3
v_gene: TRBV4-2

CDR3nt: TGCGCCAGCAGCCTTCAAGCGGGAGGGCTCTACGAGCAGTACTTC
CDR3aa: CASSLQAGGLYEQYF
d_gene: TRBD2
j_gene: TRBJ2-7
v_gene: TRBV4-1

CDR3nt: TGTGCCACCAGCAGAGATTTGCGGGAGGGCGCGGCCCAGCATTTT
CDR3aa: CATSRDLREGAAQHF
d_gene: -
j_gene: TRBJ1-5
v_gene: TRBV15

CDR3nt: TGTGCCAGTAGTATAGTAAAAGGGAAACAGACAGGGAGGCGTAGCTTCACCTATGGCTACACCTTC
CDR3aa: CASSIVKGKQTGRRSFTYGYTF
d_gene: TRBD1
j_gene: TRBJ1-2
v_gene: TRBV19

CDR3nt: TGTGCCATCAGATTCGACAATAACTATGGCTACACCTTC
CDR3aa: CAIRFDNNYGYTF
d_gene: -
j_gene: TRBJ1-2
v_gene: TRBV10-3

CDR3nt: TGTGCCAGCCACCAACCCGGCCGGGGGGGCGGCTACACCTTC
CDR3aa: CASHQPGRGGGYTF
d_gene: -
j_gene: TRBJ1-2
v_gene: TRBV28

CDR3nt: TGTGCCGCGCGACAGGGGGCGAGCACTGGGAGGGCTTTCTTT
CDR3aa: CAARQGASTGRAFF
d_gene: TRBD1
j_gene: TRBJ1-1
v_gene: TRBV28

CDR3nt: TGTGCCAGCAGCTTGGTAACAGACCCCGGAGGTGAAGCTTTCTTT
CDR3aa: CASSLVTDPGGEAFF
d_gene: -
j_gene: TRBJ1-1
v_gene: TRBV5-6

CDR3nt: TGCAGCGCCACGACAGGGGGCAATCAGCCCCAGCATTTT
CDR3aa: CSATTGGNQPQHF
d_gene: TRBD1
j_gene: TRBJ1-5
v_gene: TRBV29-1

CDR3nt: TGTGCCTGGAGTGTGTTGGGGCGCCTCTCCTACAATGAGCAGTTCTTC
CDR3aa: CAWSVLGRLSYNEQFF
d_gene: -
j_gene: TRBJ2-1
v_gene: TRBV30